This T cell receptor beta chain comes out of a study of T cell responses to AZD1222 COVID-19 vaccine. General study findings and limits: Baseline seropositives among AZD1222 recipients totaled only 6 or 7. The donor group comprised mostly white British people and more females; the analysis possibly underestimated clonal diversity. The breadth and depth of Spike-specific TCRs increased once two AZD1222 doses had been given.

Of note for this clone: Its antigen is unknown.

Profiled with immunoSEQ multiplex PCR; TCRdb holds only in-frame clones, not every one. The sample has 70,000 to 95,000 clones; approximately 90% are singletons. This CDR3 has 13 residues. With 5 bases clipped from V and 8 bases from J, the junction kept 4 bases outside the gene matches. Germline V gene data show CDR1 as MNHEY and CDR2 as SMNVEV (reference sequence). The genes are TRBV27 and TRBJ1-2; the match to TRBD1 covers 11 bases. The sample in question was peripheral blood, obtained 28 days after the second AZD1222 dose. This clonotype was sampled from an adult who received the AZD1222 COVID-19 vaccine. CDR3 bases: TGTGCCAGCAGTCCCCGGACAGGGGGCGGCTACACCTTC. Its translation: CASSPRTGGGYTF.